The entry that follows covers one TCR beta chain sequence. The antigen it binds to is not known. No base qualities exist here, and no much larger clone lies one base off it. This sample was included in a study of blood T cell repertoires in COVID-19 (dated by TCRdb to about 2020). Context from the whole study: Samples from collaborators originated in the United States, Italy and Spain and spanned both the acute and convalescent phases of COVID-19. The material from the prospective study consisted of cDNA or gDNA derived from T cells, B-cell-depleted T cells, or PBMCs. Samples were obtained from the ongoing ImmuneRACE study (first 160 participants) and from 1,200 or so subjects provided by 6 global collaborators. The repertoires were made available in a free public database intended to serve as a resource for research on the immune response to SARS-CoV-2. Where available, HLA class I and class II types were obtained from metadata supplied by the sample provider rather than from assay-based typing. Deeply sampled blood TCRbeta repertoires from subjects exposed to, actively infected with, or recovered from COVID-19 were included in the dataset. The sample metadata nearly always contained a de-identified subject ID, COVID-19 status, age in years and sex. Study-level results and caveats: The amount of clinical and demographic metadata varied by source and participant and was provided uncurated.

Each collaborating institution followed its own protocols to collect whole blood in K2EDTA tubes. Collaborator samples were shipped for TCRbeta analysis as frozen whole blood, isolated PBMCs, or DNA extracted from either sample type. CDR1 SGHTA and CDR2 FQGTGA were looked up in the germline V gene. The germline V end is reduced by 5 bases and the J end by 4 bases; junction bases left unmatched: 10. Inclusive of the bounding cysteine and phenylalanine, the CDR3 is 16 residues long. The sequence is cut down to CDR3 DNA, 48 bases in frame from base 1. TCRbeta CDR3 regions were amplified from genomic DNA using the immunoSEQ Assay, a bias-controlled multiplex PCR. As for the authors' bioinformatics: Within the assay, amplification of reference gene primers was used to estimate how many nucleated cells each sample contained. To quantify the absolute abundance of each unique TCRbeta CDR3 rearrangement, sequence reads were collapsed and filtered. For each sample, productive Simpson clonality was calculated as the square root of Simpson's diversity index across productive rearrangements. The table comes from immuneACCESS by way of TCRdb, which keeps in-frame sequences with V and J called. Part of the clones is missing from these tables; in studies checked, under half for an unresolved V gene and the rest for unknown reasons. V, J and clone size are taken as reported in that table, and D and trimming were inferred from the DNA itself. The sample table records tens of thousands of clones; around 74% of these occur just once. The ten largest make up under 25% of the sample.

The material sequenced was peripheral blood. The receptor comes from an older man with acute or convalescent COVID-19. The V and J genes are TRBV7-3 and TRBJ2-5; TRBD2 matches 10 bases in the middle. The CDR3 reads as follows: CASSPGLAEMGETQYF. At the DNA level, the sequence is TGTGCCAGCAGCCCCGGACTAGCGGAGATGGGAGAGACCCAGTACTTC.